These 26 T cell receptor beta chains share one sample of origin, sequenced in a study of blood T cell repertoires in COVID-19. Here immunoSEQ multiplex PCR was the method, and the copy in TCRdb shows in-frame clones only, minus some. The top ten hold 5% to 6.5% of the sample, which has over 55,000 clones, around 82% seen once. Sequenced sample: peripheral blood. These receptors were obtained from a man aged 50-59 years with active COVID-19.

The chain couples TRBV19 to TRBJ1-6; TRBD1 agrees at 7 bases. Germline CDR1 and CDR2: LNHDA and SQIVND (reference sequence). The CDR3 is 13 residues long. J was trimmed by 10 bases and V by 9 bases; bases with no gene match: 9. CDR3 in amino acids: CASKTGLLSPLHF. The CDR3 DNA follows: TGTGCCAGCAAGACAGGGTTATTATCACCCCTCCACTTT.

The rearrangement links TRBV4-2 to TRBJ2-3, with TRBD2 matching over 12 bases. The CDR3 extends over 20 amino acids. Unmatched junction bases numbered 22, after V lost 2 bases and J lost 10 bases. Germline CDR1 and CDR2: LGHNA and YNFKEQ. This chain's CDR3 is CASSQPPRTSGTRLTEAQYF. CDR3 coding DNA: TGTGCCAGCAGCCAACCCCCGAGGACTAGCGGGACAAGGTTGACCGAAGCGCAGTATTTT.

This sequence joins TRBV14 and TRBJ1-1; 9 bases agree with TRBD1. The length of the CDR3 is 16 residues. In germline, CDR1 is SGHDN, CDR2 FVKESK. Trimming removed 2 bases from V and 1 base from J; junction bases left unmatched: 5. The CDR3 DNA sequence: TGTGCCAGCAGCCAACCCTGGGACAGGGAGAACACTGAAGCTTTCTTT. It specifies CASSQPWDRENTEAFF.

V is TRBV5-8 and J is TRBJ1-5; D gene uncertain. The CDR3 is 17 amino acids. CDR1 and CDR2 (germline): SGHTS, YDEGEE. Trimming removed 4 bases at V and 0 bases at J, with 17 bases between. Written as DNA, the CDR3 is TGTGCCAGCAGCCCGGGGAGCCTAGGGTATAGCAATCAGCCCCAGCATTTT. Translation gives CASSPGSLGYSNQPQHF.

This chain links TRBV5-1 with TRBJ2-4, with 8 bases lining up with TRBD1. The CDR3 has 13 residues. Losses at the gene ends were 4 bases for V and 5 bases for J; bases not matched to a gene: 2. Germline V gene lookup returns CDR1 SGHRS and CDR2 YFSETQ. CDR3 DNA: TGCGCCAGCAGCGTGGACAGGGAAAACATTCAGTACTTC. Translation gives CASSVDRENIQYF.

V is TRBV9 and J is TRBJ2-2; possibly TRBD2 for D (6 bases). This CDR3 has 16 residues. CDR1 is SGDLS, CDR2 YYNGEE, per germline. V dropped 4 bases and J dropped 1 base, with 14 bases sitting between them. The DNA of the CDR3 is TGTGCCAGCAGCCCCAGAGAGCGGGTGAACACCGGGGAGCTGTTTTTT. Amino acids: CASSPRERVNTGELFF.

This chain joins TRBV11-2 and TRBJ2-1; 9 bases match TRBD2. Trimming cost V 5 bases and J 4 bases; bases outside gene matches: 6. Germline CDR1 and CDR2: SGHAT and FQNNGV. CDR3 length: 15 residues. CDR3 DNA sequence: TGTGCCAGCAGCACCCTAGCGGGAATTTACAATGAGCAGTTCTTC. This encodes CASSTLAGIYNEQFF.

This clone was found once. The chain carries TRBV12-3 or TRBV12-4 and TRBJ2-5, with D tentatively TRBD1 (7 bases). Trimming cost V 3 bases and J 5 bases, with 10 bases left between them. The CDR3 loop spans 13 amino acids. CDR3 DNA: TGTGCCAGCAGTTTTTCAGGGGGGGAGACCCAGTACTTC. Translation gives CASSFSGGETQYF.

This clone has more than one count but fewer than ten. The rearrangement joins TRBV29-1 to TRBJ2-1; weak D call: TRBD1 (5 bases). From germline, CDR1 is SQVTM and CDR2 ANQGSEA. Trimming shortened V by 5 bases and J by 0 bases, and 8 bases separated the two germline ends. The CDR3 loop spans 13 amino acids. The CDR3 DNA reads TGCAGCGTTCTGACAGACTCCTACAATGAGCAGTTCTTC. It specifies CSVLTDSYNEQFF.

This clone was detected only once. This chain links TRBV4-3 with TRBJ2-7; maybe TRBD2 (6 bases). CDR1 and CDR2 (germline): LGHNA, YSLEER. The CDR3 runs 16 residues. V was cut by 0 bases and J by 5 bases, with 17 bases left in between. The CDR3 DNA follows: TGCGCCAGCAGCCAAGATCCTTCGGGAGAGGGCGACGAGCAGTACTTC. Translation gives CASSQDPSGEGDEQYF.

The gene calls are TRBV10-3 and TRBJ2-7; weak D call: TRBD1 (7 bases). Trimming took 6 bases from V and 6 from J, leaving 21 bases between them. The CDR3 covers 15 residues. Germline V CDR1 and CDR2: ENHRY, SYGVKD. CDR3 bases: TGTGCCATCAGAGCCCCGACAGGGACTGGTAGCGAGCAGTACTTC. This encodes CAIRAPTGTGSEQYF.

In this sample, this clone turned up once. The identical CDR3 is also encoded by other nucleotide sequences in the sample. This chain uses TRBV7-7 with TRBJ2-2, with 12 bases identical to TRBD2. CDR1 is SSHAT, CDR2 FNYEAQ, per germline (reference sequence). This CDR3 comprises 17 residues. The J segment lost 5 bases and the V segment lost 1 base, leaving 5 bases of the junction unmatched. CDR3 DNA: TGTGCCAGCAGCTTAGGTTCACTAGCGGGAGGAACCGGGGAGCTGTTTTTT. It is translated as CASSLGSLAGGTGELFF.

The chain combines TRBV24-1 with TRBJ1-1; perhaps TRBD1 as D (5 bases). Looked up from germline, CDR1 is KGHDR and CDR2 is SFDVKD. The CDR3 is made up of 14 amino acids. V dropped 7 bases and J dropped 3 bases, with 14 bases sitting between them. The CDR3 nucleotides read TGTGCCACCAGAAGACAGCGCGGGGACACTGAAGCTTTCTTT. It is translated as CATRRQRGDTEAFF.

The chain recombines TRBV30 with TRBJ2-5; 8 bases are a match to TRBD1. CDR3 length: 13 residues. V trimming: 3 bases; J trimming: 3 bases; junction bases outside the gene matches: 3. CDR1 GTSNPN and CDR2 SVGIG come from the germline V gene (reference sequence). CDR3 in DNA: TGTGCCTGGAGCAGGGACAGGAAAGAGACCCAGTACTTC. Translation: CAWSRDRKETQYF.

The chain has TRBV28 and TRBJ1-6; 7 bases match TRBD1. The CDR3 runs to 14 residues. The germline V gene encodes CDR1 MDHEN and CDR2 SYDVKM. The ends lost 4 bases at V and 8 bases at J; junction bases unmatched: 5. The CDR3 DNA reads TGTGCCAGCAGTTCCGGACAGGAGGATTCACCCCTCCACTTT. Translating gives CASSSGQEDSPLHF.

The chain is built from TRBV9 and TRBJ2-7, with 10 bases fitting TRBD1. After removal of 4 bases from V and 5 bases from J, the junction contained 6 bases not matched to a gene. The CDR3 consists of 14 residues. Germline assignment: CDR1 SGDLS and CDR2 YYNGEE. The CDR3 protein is CASSPDRGRNEQYF. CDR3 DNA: TGTGCCAGCAGCCCGGACAGGGGGAGAAACGAGCAGTACTTC.

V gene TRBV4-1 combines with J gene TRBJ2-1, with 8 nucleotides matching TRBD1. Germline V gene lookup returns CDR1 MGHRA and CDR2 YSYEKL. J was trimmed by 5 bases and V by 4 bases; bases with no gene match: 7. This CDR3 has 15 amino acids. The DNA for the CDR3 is TGCGCCAGCAGCCGAGGGCAGGGGGCTAACAATGAGCAGTTCTTC. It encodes CASSRGQGANNEQFF.

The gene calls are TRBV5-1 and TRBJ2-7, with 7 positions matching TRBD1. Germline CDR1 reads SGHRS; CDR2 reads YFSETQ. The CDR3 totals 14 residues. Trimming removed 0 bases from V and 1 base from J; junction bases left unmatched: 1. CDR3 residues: CASSLEGQSYEQYF. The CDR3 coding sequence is TGCGCCAGCAGCTTGGAGGGACAGTCCTACGAGCAGTACTTC.

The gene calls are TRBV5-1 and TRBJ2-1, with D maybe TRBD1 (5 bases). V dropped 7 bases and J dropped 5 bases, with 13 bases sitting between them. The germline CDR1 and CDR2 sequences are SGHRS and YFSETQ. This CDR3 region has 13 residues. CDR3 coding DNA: TGCGCCAGCCGTAGGGGCGCGGACAATGAGCAGTTCTTC. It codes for CASRRGADNEQFF.

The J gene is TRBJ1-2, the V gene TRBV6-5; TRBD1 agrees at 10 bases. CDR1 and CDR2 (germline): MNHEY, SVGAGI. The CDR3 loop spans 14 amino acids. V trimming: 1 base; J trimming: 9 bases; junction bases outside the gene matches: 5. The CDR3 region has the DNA TGTGCCAGCAGTTACTGGGACAGGGGTTGGAGCTACACCTTC. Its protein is CASSYWDRGWSYTF.

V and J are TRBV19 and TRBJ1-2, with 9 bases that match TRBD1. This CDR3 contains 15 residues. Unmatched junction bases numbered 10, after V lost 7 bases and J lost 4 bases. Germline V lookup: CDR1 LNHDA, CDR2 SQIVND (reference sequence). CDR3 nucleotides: TGTGCCAGTACTCGTACAGGGGGCACCTCCTATGGCTACACCTTC. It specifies CASTRTGGTSYGYTF. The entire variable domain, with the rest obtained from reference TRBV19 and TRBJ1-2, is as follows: DGGITQSPKYLFRKEGQNVTLSCEQNLNHDAMYWYRQDPGQGLRLIYYSQIVNDFQKGDIAEGYSVSREKKESFPLTVTSAQKNPTAFYLCASTRTGGTSYGYTFGSGTRLTVV.

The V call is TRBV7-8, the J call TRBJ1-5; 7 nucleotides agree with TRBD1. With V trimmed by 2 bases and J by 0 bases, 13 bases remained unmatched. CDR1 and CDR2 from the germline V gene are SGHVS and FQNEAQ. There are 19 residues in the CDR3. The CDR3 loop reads CASSLRGRGTSYSNQPQHF. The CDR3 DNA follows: TGTGCCAGCAGCTTAAGGGGCAGGGGGACTAGTTATAGCAATCAGCCCCAGCATTTT.

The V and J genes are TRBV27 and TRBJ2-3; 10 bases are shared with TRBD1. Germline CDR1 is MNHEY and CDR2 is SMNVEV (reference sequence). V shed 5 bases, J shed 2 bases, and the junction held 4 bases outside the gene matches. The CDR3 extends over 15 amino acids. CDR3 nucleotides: TGTGCCAGCAGTACGGGACAGGGGTTCACAGATACGCAGTATTTT. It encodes CASSTGQGFTDTQYF.

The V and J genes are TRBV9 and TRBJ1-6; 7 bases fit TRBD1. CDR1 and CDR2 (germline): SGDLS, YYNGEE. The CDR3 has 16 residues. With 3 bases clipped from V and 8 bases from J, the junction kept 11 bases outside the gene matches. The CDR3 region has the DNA TGTGCCAGCAGCGCCCAACCGACAGGGCGGGATTCACCCCTCCACTTT. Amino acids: CASSAQPTGRDSPLHF.

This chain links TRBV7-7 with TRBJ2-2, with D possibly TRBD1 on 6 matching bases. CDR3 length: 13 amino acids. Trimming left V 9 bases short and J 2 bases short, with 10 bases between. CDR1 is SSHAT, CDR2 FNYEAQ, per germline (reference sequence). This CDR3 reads CARGDTNTGELFF. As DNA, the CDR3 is TGTGCCAGGGGGGACACTAACACCGGGGAGCTGTTTTTT.

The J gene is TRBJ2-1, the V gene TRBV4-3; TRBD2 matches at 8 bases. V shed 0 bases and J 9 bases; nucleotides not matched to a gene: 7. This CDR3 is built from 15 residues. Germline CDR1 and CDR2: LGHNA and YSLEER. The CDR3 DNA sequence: TGCGCCAGCAGCCAAGATGGGACTAGGGGTAGTGAGCAGTTCTTC. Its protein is CASSQDGTRGSEQFF.